The 18 T cell receptor beta chains given below trace back to one sample, sequenced in a study of T cells in Graves' hyperthyroidism and ophthalmopathy. TCR beta CDR3 region amplification was performed from RNA transcripts. During a first-round RT-PCR of the TCR CDR3, the HTBI primer set was used. TCRdb reprocessed the multiplex PCR reads via MiXCR and lists one record per CDR3 protein. The sample lists under 350,000 distinct CDR3 sequences; approximately 15% were seen once. Sequencing used blood. These receptors were obtained from a woman between 55 and 75 years old with Graves' ophthalmopathy.

This clonotype was picked up one time. Since a much larger clone is just one base distant, this may be a read error. The chain combines TRBV7-2 with TRBJ1-2; 9 bases map to TRBD1. This CDR3 has 15 residues. Germline V CDR1 and CDR2: SGHTA, FQGNSA. V was clipped by 7 bases and J by 3 bases; unmatched bases: 9. CDR3 in amino acids: CASNSGTGRHYGYTF. The CDR3 region has the DNA TGTGCCAGCAACTCCGGGACAGGGAGACACTATGGCTACACCTTC.

The chain is built from TRBV20-1 and TRBJ1-6, with TRBD1 matching 7 bases. The V gene's germline CDR1 is DFQATT and CDR2 SNEGSKA (reference sequence). This CDR3 spans 17 amino acids. V trimming: 3 bases; J trimming: 4 bases; junction bases outside the gene matches: 12. CDR3 bases: TGCAGTGCTAGCCCCAGGGGGACAGAAAGATATAATTCACCCCTCCACTTT. Translation: CSASPRGTERYNSPLHF.

This clonotype came up a few times. The CDR3 DNA reads TGCAGCGTTGAATGGGCGGGGGCATATGGCTACACCTTC. Its protein product is CSVEWAGAYGYTF. This sequence joins TRBV29-1 and TRBJ1-2; tentatively, D is TRBD1 (6 bases). The CDR3 is 13 residues long. V was cut by 2 bases and J by 5 bases, with 12 bases left in between. Germline lookup yields CDR1 SQVTM and CDR2 ANQGSEA.

This clonotype was observed at least ten times. This chain connects TRBV20-1 to TRBJ2-1; TRBD2 agrees at 10 bases. Trimming took 6 bases from V and 9 from J; bases not matched to a gene: 11. This CDR3 comprises 14 residues. Germline V gives CDR1 DFQATT, CDR2 SNEGSKA (reference sequence). The CDR3 sequence is CSARTSGTMLEQFF. The CDR3 DNA sequence: TGCAGTGCCAGAACTAGCGGGACGATGCTTGAGCAGTTCTTC.

This clonotype was detected ten times or more. The chain couples TRBV11-2 to TRBJ2-5; D may be TRBD1 (5 bases). The germline gives CDR1 SGHAT, CDR2 FQNNGV. The CDR3 runs 14 residues. Trimming took off 3 bases at V and 4 bases at J, with 12 bases between the two ends. DNA of the CDR3: TGTGCCAGCAGCTTTGCTCAAGGGGTAGAGACCCAGTACTTC. This sequence encodes CASSFAQGVETQYF. Full variable domain (missing parts from reference TRBV11-2 and TRBJ2-5): EAGVAQSPRYKIIEKRQSVAFWCNPISGHATLYWYQQILGQGPKLLIQFQNNGVVDDSQLPKDRFSAERLKGVDSTLKIQPAKLEDSAVYLCASSFAQGVETQYFGPGTRLLVL.

J is TRBJ2-1 and V is TRBV30, with no clear D. Per the germline V gene, CDR1 is GTSNPN and CDR2 is SVGIG (reference sequence). The CDR3 has 13 amino acids. V dropped 0 bases and J dropped 3 bases, with 6 bases sitting between them. CDR3 amino acids: CAWSVQLYNEQFF. In DNA, the CDR3 is TGTGCCTGGAGTGTTCAGCTCTACAATGAGCAGTTCTTC.

This chain joins TRBV6-5 and TRBJ1-4, with TRBD1 as a possible D gene (5 bases). This CDR3 has 15 residues. In germline, CDR1 is MNHEY, CDR2 SVGAGI. Trimming removed 2 bases from V and 7 bases from J, with 14 bases in between. CDR3 sequence reads: CASSYGGRPGEKLFF. Here the CDR3 DNA reads TGTGCCAGCAGTTACGGGGGGAGGCCGGGTGAAAAACTGTTTTTT.

This clonotype came up many times. The V call is TRBV20-1, the J call TRBJ2-1; the match to TRBD2 covers 9 bases. V trimming: 2 bases; J trimming: 2 bases; junction bases outside the gene matches: 10. The germline V gene has CDR1 DFQATT and CDR2 SNEGSKA (reference sequence). The CDR3 is 17 residues long. The CDR3 sequence is CSARTSTSGQPYNEQFF. CDR3 sequence (DNA): TGCAGTGCTAGAACCTCGACTAGCGGCCAGCCCTACAATGAGCAGTTCTTC.

Many counts were recorded for this clonotype. The chain combines TRBV28 with TRBJ2-7; D remains unclear. The CDR3 has 14 amino acids. Germline CDR1 MDHEN, CDR2 SYDVKM. The ends were cut back, 3 bases at V and 0 bases at J, with 9 bases in the middle. The CDR3 protein is CASSFVGSSYEQYF. The CDR3 nucleotides are TGTGCCAGCAGTTTTGTGGGGTCCTCCTACGAGCAGTACTTC.

This clonotype was observed at least ten times. The chain recombines TRBV30 with TRBJ2-5; 7 bases line up with TRBD1. V dropped 5 bases and J dropped 1; count of bases not matched to a gene: 7. Germline V lookup: CDR1 GTSNPN, CDR2 SVGIG (reference sequence). CDR3 length equals 14 residues. As DNA, the CDR3 is TGTGCCTGGCACAGGGGAATAGGCCAAGAGACCCAGTACTTC. Protein sequence: CAWHRGIGQETQYF.

V is TRBV6-1 and J is TRBJ1-3; maybe TRBD1 (5 bases). In germline, CDR1 is MNHNS, CDR2 SASEGT. The V end lost 6 bases, the J end lost 3 bases, and 18 bases lay between the germline ends. CDR3 length equals 16 residues. The DNA for the CDR3 is TGTGCCAGCAGGCCGCCGGGACCCTTAAGTGGAAACACCATATATTTT. Its protein product is CASRPPGPLSGNTIYF.

This clonotype occurred many times. The chain has TRBV7-2 and TRBJ1-2; D is undetermined. There are 14 residues in the CDR3. Trimming pared 8 bases from V and 2 bases from J, leaving 15 bases between. Germline-derived CDR1 and CDR2 are SGHTA and FQGNSA. CDR3 coding DNA: TGTGCCAGCGGGCGAGGAGGATCAAACTATGGCTACACCTTC. This gives the protein CASGRGGSNYGYTF.

This clonotype was found many times. The chain has TRBV27 and TRBJ2-7, with TRBD2 matching 8 bases. Germline CDR1 is MNHEY and CDR2 is SMNVEV (reference sequence). Losses at the gene ends were 3 bases for V and 3 bases for J; bases not matched to a gene: 4. The CDR3 contains 14 residues. The CDR3 reads CASSFVGGGYEQYF. CDR3 nucleotide sequence: TGTGCCAGCAGTTTCGTCGGGGGGGGCTACGAGCAGTACTTC.

The rearrangement joins TRBV20-1 to TRBJ2-7, with unresolved D. Trimming pared 0 bases from V and 2 bases from J, leaving 8 bases between. The CDR3 has 13 residues. Germline-derived CDR1 and CDR2 are DFQATT and SNEGSKA (reference sequence). CDR3 sequence (DNA): TGCAGTGCTAGAGACAGCTACGCCTACGAGCAGTACTTC. It codes for CSARDSYAYEQYF.

This clonotype occurred a few times. This chain connects TRBV5-8 to TRBJ2-7; 9 nucleotides agree with TRBD1. The junction had 7 bases not matched to a gene; V was cut back by 9 bases and J by 6 bases. This CDR3 is 12 amino acids long. The germline V gene has CDR1 SGHTS and CDR2 YDEGEE. The CDR3 loop is CATGQGNGEQYF. CDR3 coding DNA: TGTGCCACCGGACAGGGGAATGGCGAGCAGTACTTC.

This clonotype came up many times. The V and J genes are TRBV6-1 and TRBJ2-7, with 7 positions matching TRBD2. V shed 5 bases, J shed 0 bases, and the junction held 4 bases outside the gene matches. This CDR3 has 14 amino acids. The germline CDR1 and CDR2 sequences are MNHNS and SASEGT. As DNA, the CDR3 is TGTGCCAGCAGTAGGGGAGGGAGCTCCTACGAGCAGTACTTC. This sequence encodes CASSRGGSSYEQYF.

The V and J genes are TRBV7-3 and TRBJ2-1; TRBD2 matches at 11 bases. Germline trimming cut 4 bases from V and 15 bases from J; bases unmatched to any gene: 11. The CDR3 has 14 residues. Germline assignment: CDR1 SGHTA and CDR2 FQGTGA. DNA for the CDR3: TGTGCCAGCAGCTCTACCCCACTAGCGGGAGAGAGGTTCTTC. Translated: CASSSTPLAGERFF. The whole variable domain, filled in from reference TRBV7-3 and TRBJ2-1, reads GAGVSQTPSNKVTEKGKYVELRCDPISGHTALYWYRQSLGQGPEFLIYFQGTGAADDSGLPNDRFFAVRPEGSVSTLKIQRTERGDSAVYLCASSSTPLAGERFFGPGTRLTVL.

The chain joins TRBV6-2 or TRBV6-3 to TRBJ1-6; D is perhaps TRBD1 (5 bases). V was shortened by 0 bases and J by 5 bases, with 11 bases between the two germline ends. From germline, CDR1 is MNHEY and CDR2 SVGEGT. The CDR3 has 16 amino acids. CDR3 sequence reads: CASSYSHGRDNSPLHF. In DNA form, the CDR3 reads TGTGCCAGCAGTTACTCGCATGGCAGGGATAATTCACCCCTCCACTTT.